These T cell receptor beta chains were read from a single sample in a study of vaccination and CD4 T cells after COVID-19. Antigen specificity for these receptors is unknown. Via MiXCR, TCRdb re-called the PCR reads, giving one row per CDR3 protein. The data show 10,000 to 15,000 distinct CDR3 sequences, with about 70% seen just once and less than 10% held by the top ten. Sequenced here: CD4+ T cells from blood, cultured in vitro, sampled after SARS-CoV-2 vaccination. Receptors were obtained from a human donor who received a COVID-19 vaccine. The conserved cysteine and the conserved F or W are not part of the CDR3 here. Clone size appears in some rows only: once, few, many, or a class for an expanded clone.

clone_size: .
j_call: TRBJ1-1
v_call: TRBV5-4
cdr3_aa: ASSPQRTDMNTEAF

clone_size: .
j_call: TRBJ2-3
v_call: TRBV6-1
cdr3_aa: ASSGLSGGAKDTQY

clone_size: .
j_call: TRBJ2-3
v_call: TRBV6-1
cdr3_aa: ATVTGAYTDTQY

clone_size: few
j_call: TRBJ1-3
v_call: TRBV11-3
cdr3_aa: ASSLDGAGNTIY

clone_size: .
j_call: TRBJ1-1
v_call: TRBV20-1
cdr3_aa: SARAVPGQGASWTEAF

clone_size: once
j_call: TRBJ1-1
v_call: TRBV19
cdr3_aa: ASSMDRVKTEAF

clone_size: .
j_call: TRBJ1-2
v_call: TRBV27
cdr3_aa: ASSFKRWTGDGYT

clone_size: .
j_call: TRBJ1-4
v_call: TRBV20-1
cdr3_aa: SAPDRGNEKLF

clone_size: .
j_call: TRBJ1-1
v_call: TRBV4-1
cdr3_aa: ASSQDEYRQGSAF

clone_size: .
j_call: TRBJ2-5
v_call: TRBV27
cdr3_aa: ASSSLIPGLAGDIQETQY

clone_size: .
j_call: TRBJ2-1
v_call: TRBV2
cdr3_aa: ASSEQGTDYNEQF

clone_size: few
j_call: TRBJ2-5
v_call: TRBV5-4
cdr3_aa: ASSLVSGGDQETQY

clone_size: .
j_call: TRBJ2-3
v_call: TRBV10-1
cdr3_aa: ASSVVSGQPTDTQY

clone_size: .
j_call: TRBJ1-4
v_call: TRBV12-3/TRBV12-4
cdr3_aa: ASSLYNGEAKLF

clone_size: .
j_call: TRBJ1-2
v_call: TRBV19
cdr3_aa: ASSIGGLQGISGSYGYT

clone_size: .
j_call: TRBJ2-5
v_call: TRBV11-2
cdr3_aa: ASSLAGQGRETQY

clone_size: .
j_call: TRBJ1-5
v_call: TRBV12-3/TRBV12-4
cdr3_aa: ASGTETNQPQH

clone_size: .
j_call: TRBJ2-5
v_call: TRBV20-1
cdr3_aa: SAGEGSVIQETQY

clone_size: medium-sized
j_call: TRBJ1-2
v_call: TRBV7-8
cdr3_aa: ASSLVGGLYNYGYT

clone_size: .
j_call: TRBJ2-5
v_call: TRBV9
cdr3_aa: ASSPQRGTALQETQY

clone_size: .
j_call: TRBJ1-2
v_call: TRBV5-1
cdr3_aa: ASTLTQGEDGYT

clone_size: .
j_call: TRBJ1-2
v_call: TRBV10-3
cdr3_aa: AISGGDYGYT

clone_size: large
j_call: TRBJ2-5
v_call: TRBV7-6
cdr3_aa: ASSWTSGGTQY

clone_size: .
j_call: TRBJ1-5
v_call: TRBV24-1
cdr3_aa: ATSDSGHSNQPQH

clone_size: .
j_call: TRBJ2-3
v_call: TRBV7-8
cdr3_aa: ASSPTKRGRRTDTQY

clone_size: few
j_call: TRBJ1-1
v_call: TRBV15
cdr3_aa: ASTGDMNTEAF

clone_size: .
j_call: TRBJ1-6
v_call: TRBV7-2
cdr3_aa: ASSYTLGSYNSPLH

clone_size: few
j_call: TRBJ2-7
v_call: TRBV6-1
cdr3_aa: ASSETIYEQY

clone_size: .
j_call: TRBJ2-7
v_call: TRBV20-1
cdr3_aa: SARGPGTSGVYEQY

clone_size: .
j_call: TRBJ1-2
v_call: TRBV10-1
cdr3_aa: ASGRTGPPKRSNT

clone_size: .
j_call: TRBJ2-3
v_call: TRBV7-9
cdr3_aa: ASSATGPTDTQY

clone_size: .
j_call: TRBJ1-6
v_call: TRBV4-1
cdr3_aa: ASSLLPPSWNSPLH

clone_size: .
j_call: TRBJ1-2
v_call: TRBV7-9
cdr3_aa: ASSVARGQGASNYGYT

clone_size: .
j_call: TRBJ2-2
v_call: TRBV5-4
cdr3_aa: ASSLTSGGAFGELF

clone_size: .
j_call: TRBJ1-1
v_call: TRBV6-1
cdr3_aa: ASSRGRFTEAF

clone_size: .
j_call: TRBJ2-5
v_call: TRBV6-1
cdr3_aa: ASSRAGTGGETQY

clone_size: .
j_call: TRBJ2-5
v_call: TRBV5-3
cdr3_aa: ASSLRPRTRLETQY

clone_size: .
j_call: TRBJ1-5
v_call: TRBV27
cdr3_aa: ASSPGNPNSNQPQH

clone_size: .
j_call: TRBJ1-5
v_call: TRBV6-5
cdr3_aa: ASSYPSDRGLGQPQH

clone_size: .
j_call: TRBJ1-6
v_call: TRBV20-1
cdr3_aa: SARVSGAINSPLH

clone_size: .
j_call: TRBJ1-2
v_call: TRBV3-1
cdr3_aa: ASSQEVSANYGYT

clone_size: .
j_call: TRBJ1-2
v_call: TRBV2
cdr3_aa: ASSISYGYT

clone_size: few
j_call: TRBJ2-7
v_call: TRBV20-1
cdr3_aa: SARLQGRYEQY

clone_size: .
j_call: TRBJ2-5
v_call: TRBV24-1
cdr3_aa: ATSEGGGETQY

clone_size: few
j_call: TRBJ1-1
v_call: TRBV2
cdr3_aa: ASSPSRGVNTEAF

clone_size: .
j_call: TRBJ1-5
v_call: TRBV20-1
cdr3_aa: SASRGGQGNNQPQH

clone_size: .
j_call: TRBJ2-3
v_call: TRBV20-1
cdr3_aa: SARETLAATDTQY

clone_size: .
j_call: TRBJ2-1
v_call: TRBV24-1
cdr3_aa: ATSDPGLAGGYNEQF

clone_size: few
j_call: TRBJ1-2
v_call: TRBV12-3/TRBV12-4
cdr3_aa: ASSRGQGNYGYT

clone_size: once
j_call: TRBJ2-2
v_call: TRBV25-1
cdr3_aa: ASSDRVMWTGELF

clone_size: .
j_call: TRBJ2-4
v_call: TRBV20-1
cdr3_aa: SARHLAGDMARNIQY